Listed here is a single T cell receptor beta chain. Which antigen it targets is not known. Per-nucleotide qualities are absent, and no much larger clonotype sits a single base away. TCR beta CDR3 regions were sequenced from DNA using the immunoSEQ Assay. On the authors' methods: T cell density was computed as TCR beta template counts normalized to usable DNA estimated by amplifying housekeeping genes. The preseqR package was used to estimate richness by extrapolating to 400,000 templates for PBMC samples and to 120,000 templates for tissue samples. Clonality was calculated as one minus Pielou's evenness. Tissue-enriched TCRs were identified by differential abundance testing using productive amino-acid clonotypes, minimum total count 5 and alpha 0.1. The Jaccard Index and the Morisita Overlap Index were used to measure how much the repertoires overlapped between compartments. GLIPH grouped TCR beta CDR3s together with public tetramer-defined viral CDR3s, and a viral motif had to include at least three viral sequences and show V-gene enrichment. TCRdb stores this immuneACCESS table with in-frame sequences only. Part of the clones is absent; in the studies checked, under half of the shortfall reflects unresolved V genes, and no reason is known for the rest. V and J calls and clone size come straight from that table; D and trimming were deduced from the DNA. The sample includes tens of thousands of clones, with 80% to 95% observed a single time. Around 11% of the sample goes to the ten largest clones.

At diagnosis, peripheral blood, uninvolved tumor-adjacent lung and tumor were collected and were preserved as a mix of fresh-frozen and FFPE material. For TCR repertoire profiling, the blood samples were analyzed as peripheral blood mononuclear cells. This specimen comes from a study of T cells in localized non-small cell lung cancer (dated by TCRdb to about 2020). Context from the whole study: The study examined T cell repertoires in approximately 240 patients with early-stage NSCLC and compared tumors with uninvolved tumor-adjacent lungs. All 250 or so NSCLC patients in the cohort were treatment-naive and had localized lung tumors that were resected. Of the NSCLC patients, 129 were male and some 97 were female, and the mean age was around 66 years. The paper as a whole reports these results and caveats: Uninvolved tumor-adjacent lung showed the highest T cell clonality, higher than tumor, which suggests more focused antigenic responses in the uninvolved tumor-adjacent lung. Because multi-region tumor sequencing was not performed, intratumor heterogeneity could not be ruled out. Of the top 100 tumor clones, a median of about 53 were detected in paired uninvolved adjacent lung; about 26 were also among that lung's top 100. Because the study design was exploratory, TCR variables were selected using unadjusted p-values without false-discovery rate correction. Higher T cell density in blood was associated with longer overall survival, whereas higher clonality in adjacent lung was associated with shorter survival.

At the junction V is shortened by 2 bases and J by 3 bases, with 17 bases in between. From cysteine to phenylalanine, the CDR3 is 16 amino acids long. This entry keeps only the CDR3 DNA: 48 bases, framed from base 1. CDR1 and CDR2, per the germline V gene, are SGHRS and YFSETQ. The chain was built from TRBV5-1 and TRBJ1-1, with no confidently assigned D gene. This receptor was taken from a female donor older than 55 with stage II lung adenocarcinoma. Source: peripheral blood mononuclear cells, taken before any cancer treatment. The DNA sequence is TGCGCCAGCAGCTTCCTTAACCAGGCCCCCTACACTGAAGCTTTCTTT. Protein translation: CASSFLNQAPYTEAFF.